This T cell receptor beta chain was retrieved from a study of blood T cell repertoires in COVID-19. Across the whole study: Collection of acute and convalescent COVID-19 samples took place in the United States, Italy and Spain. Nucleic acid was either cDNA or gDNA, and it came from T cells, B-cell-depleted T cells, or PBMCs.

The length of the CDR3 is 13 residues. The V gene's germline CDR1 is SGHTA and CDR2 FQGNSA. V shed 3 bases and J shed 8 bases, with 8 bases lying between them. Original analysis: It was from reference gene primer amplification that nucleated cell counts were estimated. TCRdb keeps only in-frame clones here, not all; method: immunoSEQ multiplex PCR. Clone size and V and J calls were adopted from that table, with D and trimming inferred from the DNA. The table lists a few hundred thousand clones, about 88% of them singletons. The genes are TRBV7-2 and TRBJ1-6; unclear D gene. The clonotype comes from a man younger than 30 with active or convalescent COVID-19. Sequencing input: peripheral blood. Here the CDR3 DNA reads TGTGCCAGCAGCTTGAGCGGAGATTCACCCCTCCACTTT. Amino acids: CASSLSGDSPLHF. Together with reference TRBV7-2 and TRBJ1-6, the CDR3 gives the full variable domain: GAGVSQSPSNKVTEKGKDVELRCDPISGHTALYWYRQSLGQGLEFLIYFQGNSAPDKSGLPSDRFSAERTGGSVSTLTIQRTQQEDSAVYLCASSLSGDSPLHFGNGTRLTVT.